A single T cell receptor beta chain is shown here with its context. This clonotype occurred many times. The antigen it binds to is not known. No base quality values were provided; no much bigger clone lies one nucleotide off. This entry comes from a study of neurological immune-mediated disorders (dated by TCRdb to about 2019). Some background on the complete study: Among the approximately 35 multiple sclerosis patients, relapsing-remitting MS accounted for around 30 and secondary progressive MS accounted for 3. Peripheral blood TCR-beta repertoires from HTLV-I-associated myelopathy (HAM/TSP) patients, multiple sclerosis patients and healthy controls were compared by UMI-based sequencing. The 85 to 110 TCR-beta libraries included longitudinal samples, technical triplicates and paired sorted CD4+ and CD8+ T-cell subsets alongside PBMC samples. Longitudinal HAM/TSP donors and healthy donors each had 3 time-points at intervals of about 3-40 months. The cohort included about 70 subjects: approximately 15 with HAM/TSP, roughly 35 with multiple sclerosis, and around 20 healthy controls. Points the paper makes about the study in general: TCR clonal expansion was highest in HAM/TSP patients and lowest in MS patients, with MS patients falling below even healthy controls. The MS cluster was not associated with any clinical or MRI features, and the authors stated that larger cohorts are needed. No identical CDR3 amino acid sequences were shared among expanded clones across subjects, suggesting private TCR-beta repertoires in all groups. Phylogenetic analysis grouped repertoires from 18 of 34 MS patients into a cluster of related CDR3 sequences, suggesting a possible repertoire-level signature.

Based on the germline V gene, the CDR1 and CDR2 sequences are SGDLS and YYNGEE. From the cysteine through the phenylalanine, the CDR3 covers 15 amino acids. Only the CDR3 DNA is retained, 45 bases long and in frame from the first base. The germline V and J ends show losses of 2 bases and 7 bases respectively, and no gene match explains 8 bases of the junction. Interpreted using the paper, the time point label stands for: longitudinal time-point 1 (baseline). Unsorted PBMC libraries were generated from 2 million PBMCs stored in RNAlater at -80 °C until RNA extraction. Multiple sclerosis patients were enrolled in a US clinical protocol under which disease progression was evaluated by magnetic resonance imaging. Peripheral blood underwent Ficoll-Hypaque density gradient centrifugation to isolate PBMCs, which were then cryopreserved in liquid nitrogen. To synthesize cDNA, template-switch 5'RACE was performed with a primer carrying a 10-nucleotide random unique molecular identifier so that each TCR transcript was tagged. Over 190 million TCR-beta sequences, covering 15-18 subjects, were produced in each sequencing run. Total RNA was extracted with the RNeasy kit. The KAPA Real-time Library Amplification kit was used to amplify TCR-beta VDJ regions with primers targeting the TCR constant region and the 5'RACE anchor. A first PCR added sample indexes and Illumina adaptors, and a second PCR then raised library yield. After Ampure bead purification, the TCR product of roughly 650 bp was size-selected on a 2% E-gel SizeSelection system. Before pooling, libraries had their quality checked on a Bioanalyzer, their concentration measured with Qubit, and their quantity determined with the Kapa Library Quantification kit. An Illumina HiSeq 2500 was used to sequence the libraries paired-end at 2 x 150 bp. To increase sequence diversity, roughly 23-30% phiX was spiked into each library pool. Under the source paper's analysis protocol: Quality-filtered reads were processed with the UMI-based MiGEC pipeline, which removed over 75% of raw TCR sequences during error correction. IMGT germline references were used for aligning VDJ genes, and each clonotype was defined as a unique CDR3 amino acid sequence together with its V-J genes. Clonal expansion, Shannon diversity, and CDR3 relatedness (CalcPairwiseDistances, ClusterSamples) were evaluated with VDJtools, and phylogenetic trees were built with CLCbio workbench. Clones with at least 8 unique UMIs were defined as expanded, with this threshold being based on coefficient-of-variation modelling across technical triplicates. TCRdb reworked the public reads: Q25 trimming with fastp, MiXCR clone assembly, productive beta chains retained. Rows merge per CDR3 protein into single entries with the most common DNA and genes. The V and J calls, along with clone size, are taken from TCRdb and not from the paper's own processing. The sample table contains tens of thousands of distinct CDR3 sequences; only one count was recorded for 3.2% of them. Around 7.7% of the sample is held by the ten biggest clonotypes.

The V gene is TRBV9 and the J gene is TRBJ2-1; a stretch of 8 junction bases matches TRBD2. This TCR was recovered from a woman aged 60 to 75 with multiple sclerosis. The sample comprised PBMCs. The DNA is as follows: TGTGCCAGCAGCGTGGGCGGGGGGAGAGGTAATGAGCAGTTCTTC. This sequence encodes CASSVGGGRGNEQFF.